This T cell receptor (beta chain) was identified in a study of T cells expressing NK-cell markers. Study in general: Serological testing identified seven of the eight sequenced donors as HCMV-seropositive and one as seronegative.

The CDR3 covers 18 residues. Germline CDR1 is SGHTA and CDR2 is FQGTGA. 5'RACE template switching with UMIs produced the TCR beta cDNA. Using the 5' RACE reads, TCRdb records one entry per CDR3 protein without DNA. This table holds 150,000 or so distinct CDR3 sequences. On this clonotype itself: The antigen is not known.

Study-wide results and caveats: Roughly six donors had dominant NKG2C+ clonotypes that comprised roughly 1.0-8% of their CD8+ T cells. These clonotypes additionally ranked first within the CD3+CD56-NKG2C+ fraction of a handful of donors.

The sequencing input was blood T cells: a sorted CD56 or NKG2C T cell subset, CD4+ or CD8+ T cells, or bulk PBMC T cells (not recorded which). This chain connects TRBV7-3 to TRBJ2-1; TCRdb's D call, TRBD2, is unchecked because there is no DNA. The TCR originated in a woman aged 18-70 years in good health. The CDR3 loop is CASSSLRGGASSYNEQFF.